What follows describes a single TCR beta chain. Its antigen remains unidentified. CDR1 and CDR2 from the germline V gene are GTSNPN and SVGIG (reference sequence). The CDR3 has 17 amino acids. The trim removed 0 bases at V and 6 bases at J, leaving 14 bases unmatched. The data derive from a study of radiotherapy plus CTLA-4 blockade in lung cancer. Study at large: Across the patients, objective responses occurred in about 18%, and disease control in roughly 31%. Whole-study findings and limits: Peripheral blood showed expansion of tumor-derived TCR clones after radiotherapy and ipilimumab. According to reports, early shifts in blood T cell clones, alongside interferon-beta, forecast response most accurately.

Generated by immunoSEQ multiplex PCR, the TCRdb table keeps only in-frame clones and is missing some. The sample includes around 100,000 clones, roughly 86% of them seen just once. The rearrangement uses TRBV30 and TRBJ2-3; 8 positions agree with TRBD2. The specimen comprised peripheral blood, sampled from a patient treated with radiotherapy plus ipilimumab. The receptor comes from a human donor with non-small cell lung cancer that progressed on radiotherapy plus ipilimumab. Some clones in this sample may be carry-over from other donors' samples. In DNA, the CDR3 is TGTGCCTGGAGTGTGCGACTAGCGACACCGTTTTTGGATACGCAGTATTTT. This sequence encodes CAWSVRLATPFLDTQYF.